In its sample, the clone carrying this T cell receptor beta chain was seen many times. Its specificity is unknown. The sample comes from a study of T cells in Graves' hyperthyroidism and ophthalmopathy. The overall study: Staff took peripheral blood when the initial diagnosis was made, before any treatment began. Overall study findings and caveats: Most expanded thyroid clonotypes above 0.001 also appeared in blood.

The length of the CDR3 is 16 residues. The germline CDR1 and CDR2 sequences are LGHNT and FRNRAP. Unmatched junction bases numbered 9, after V lost 3 bases and J lost 4 bases. Amplification targeted TCR beta CDR3 regions from RNA transcripts. HTBI primers were the set used in a first-round RT-PCR of the TCR CDR3. TCRdb redid the calling of the multiplex PCR reads with MiXCR, one entry per CDR3 protein. The sample shows fewer than 600,000 distinct CDR3 sequences, 14% of them seen only once. Graves' hyperthyroidism qualified as stable when ophthalmopathy did not progress within 18 months. Exclusion followed for patients with uncontrolled infection, other autoimmune disease, pregnancy or lactation.

The chain links TRBV12-5 to TRBJ2-1; the match to TRBD2 covers 7 bases. The specimen was blood. The source of this sequence is a woman in her thirties or forties with Graves' hyperthyroidism. The CDR3 sequence is CASGFSAGANYNEQFF. The DNA for the CDR3 is TGTGCTAGTGGTTTCTCTGCGGGAGCCAATTACAATGAGCAGTTCTTC.